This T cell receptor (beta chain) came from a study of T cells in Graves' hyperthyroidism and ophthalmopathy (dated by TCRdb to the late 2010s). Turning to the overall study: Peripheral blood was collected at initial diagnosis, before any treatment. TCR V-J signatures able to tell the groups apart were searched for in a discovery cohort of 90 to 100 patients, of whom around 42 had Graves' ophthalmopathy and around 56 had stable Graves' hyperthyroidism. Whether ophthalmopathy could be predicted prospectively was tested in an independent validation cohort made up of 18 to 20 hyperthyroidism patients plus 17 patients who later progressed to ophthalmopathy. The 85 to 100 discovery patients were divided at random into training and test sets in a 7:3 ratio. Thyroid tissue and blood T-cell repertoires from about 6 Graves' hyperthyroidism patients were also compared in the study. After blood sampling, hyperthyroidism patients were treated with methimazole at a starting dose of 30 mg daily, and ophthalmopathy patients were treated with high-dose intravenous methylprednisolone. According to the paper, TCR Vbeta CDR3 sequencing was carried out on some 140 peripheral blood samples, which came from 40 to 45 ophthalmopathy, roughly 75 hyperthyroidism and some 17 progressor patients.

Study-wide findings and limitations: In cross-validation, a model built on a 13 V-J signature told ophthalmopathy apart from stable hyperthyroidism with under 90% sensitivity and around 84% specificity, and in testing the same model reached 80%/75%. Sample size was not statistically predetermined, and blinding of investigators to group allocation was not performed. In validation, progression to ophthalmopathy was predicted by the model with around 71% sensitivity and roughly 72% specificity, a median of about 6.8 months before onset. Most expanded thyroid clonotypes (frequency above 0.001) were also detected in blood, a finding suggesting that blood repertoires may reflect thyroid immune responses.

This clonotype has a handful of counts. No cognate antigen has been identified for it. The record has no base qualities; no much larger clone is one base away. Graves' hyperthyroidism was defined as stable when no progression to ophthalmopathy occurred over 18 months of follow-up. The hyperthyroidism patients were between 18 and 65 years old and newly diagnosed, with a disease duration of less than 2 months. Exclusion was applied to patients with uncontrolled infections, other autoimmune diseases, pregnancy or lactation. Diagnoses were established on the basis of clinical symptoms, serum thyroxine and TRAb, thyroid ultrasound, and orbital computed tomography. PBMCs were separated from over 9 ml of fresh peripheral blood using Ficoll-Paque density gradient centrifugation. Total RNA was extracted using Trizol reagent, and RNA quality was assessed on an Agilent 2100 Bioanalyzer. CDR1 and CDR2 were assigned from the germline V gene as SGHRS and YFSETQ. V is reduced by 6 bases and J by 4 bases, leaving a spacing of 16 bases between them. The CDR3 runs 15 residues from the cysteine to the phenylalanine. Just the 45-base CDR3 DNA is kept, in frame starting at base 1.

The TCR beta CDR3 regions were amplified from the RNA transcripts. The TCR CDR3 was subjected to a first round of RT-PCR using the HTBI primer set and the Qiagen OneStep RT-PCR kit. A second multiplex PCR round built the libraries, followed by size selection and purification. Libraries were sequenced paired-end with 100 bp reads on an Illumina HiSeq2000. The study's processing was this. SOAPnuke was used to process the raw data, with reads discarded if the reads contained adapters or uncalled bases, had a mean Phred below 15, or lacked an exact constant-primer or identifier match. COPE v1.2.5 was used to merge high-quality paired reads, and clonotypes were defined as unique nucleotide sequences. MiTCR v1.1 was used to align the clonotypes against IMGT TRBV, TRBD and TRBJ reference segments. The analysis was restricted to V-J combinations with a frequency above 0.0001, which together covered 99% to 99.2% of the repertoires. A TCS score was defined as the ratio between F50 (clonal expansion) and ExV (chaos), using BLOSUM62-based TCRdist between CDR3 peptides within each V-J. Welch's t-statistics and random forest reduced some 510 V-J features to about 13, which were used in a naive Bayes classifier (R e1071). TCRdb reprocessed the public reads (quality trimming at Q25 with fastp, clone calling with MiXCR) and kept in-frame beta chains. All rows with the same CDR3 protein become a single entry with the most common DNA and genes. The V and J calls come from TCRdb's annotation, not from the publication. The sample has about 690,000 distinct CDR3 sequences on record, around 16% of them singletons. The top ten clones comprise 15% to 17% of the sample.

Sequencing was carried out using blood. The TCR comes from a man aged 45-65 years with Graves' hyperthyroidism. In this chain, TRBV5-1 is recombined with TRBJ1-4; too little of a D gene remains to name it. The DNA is TGCGCCAGCACCCACGCTCGGAGCGGTAATGAAAAACTGTTTTTT. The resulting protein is CASTHARSGNEKLFF.